The 8 T cell receptor beta chains below were found in one sample sequenced in a study of cytomegalovirus exposure and HLA in healthy donors. Amplification used 60 Vbeta primers and 13 Jbeta primers. Method: immunoSEQ multiplex PCR; TCRdb's copy keeps in-frame clones and lacks some. The repertoire holds 150,000 to 200,000 clones, with 73% as singletons. Sample: PBMCs. Every receptor here comes from a woman in her late teens or twenties in good health and CMV-seropositive.

This chain connects TRBV5-4 to TRBJ2-1, with D possibly being TRBD2 (5 bases). The CDR3 loop spans 15 amino acids. From germline, CDR1 is SGHNT and CDR2 YYREEE (reference sequence). Trimming shortened V by 5 bases and J by 5 bases, and 17 bases separated the two germline ends. Here the CDR3 DNA reads TGTGCCAGCAGTCGGAGAAAAATCGGGGACAATGAGCAGTTCTTC. Its translation is CASSRRKIGDNEQFF.

This chain links TRBV7-9 with TRBJ2-5; D perhaps matches TRBD1 (6 bases). With the DNA end fitting TRBJ2-7 better, the J assignment may be wrong. Germline CDR1 and CDR2: SEHNR and FQNEAQ (reference sequence). The CDR3 has 13 amino acids. The CDR3 region has the DNA TGTGCGGCAGGGGAAAGGGGACCCTACGAGCAGTACTTC. This encodes CAAGERGPYEQYF.

This chain joins TRBV25-1 and TRBJ1-2; TRBD1 agrees at 7 bases. Per the germline V gene, CDR1 is MGHDK and CDR2 is SYGVNS. Germline trimming cut 0 bases from V and 3 bases from J; bases unmatched to any gene: 4. The CDR3 runs 15 residues. Here the CDR3 DNA reads TGTGCCAGCAGTGAATACGGGACAGCTCACTATGGCTACACCTTC. Translation: CASSEYGTAHYGYTF.

This clone has only one observation. The CDR3 bases are TGCAGCGTTAGCCAGGGACAGAGCAATCAGCCCCAGCATTTT. Translating gives CSVSQGQSNQPQHF. The chain recombines TRBV29-1 with TRBJ1-5, with 7 positions matching TRBD1. This CDR3 comprises 14 residues. Germline values: CDR1 SQVTM, CDR2 ANQGSEA. V was pared by 5 bases and J by 1 base, with 5 bases of the junction left unmatched.

This chain links TRBV30 with TRBJ2-7; 7 bases match TRBD1. This CDR3 region has 13 residues. J gave up 10 bases and V 1 base, and 10 bases lay outside the gene matches. The germline V gene encodes CDR1 GTSNPN and CDR2 SVGIG (reference sequence). CDR3 loop: CAWSARQGETQYF. Here the CDR3 DNA reads TGTGCCTGGAGTGCCCGGCAGGGGGAAACTCAGTACTTC.

V gene TRBV7-8 combines with J gene TRBJ2-3, with D possibly matching TRBD2 (7 bases). CDR3 length equals 15 residues. Germline loops: CDR1 SGHVS, CDR2 FQNEAQ. The V gene lost 6 bases and the J gene lost 2 bases, with 15 bases spanning the gap. The CDR3 spells CASRKRGGPTDTQYF. DNA for the CDR3: TGTGCCAGCAGAAAAAGGGGGGGGCCCACAGATACGCAGTATTTT.

This chain uses TRBV30 with TRBJ2-7; 10 bases match TRBD2. After removal of 5 bases from V and 0 bases from J, the junction contained 4 bases not matched to a gene. The germline gives CDR1 GTSNPN, CDR2 SVGIG (reference sequence). This CDR3 region has 14 residues. The CDR3 reads CAWERGGSSYEQYF. Written as DNA, the CDR3 is TGTGCCTGGGAGCGGGGGGGCAGCTCCTACGAGCAGTACTTC.

This clone was counted a single time. V is TRBV2 and J is TRBJ2-5; D call uncertain. The DNA end favors TRBJ2-7, so the J call may be wrong. Germline values: CDR1 SNHLY, CDR2 FYNNEI. This CDR3 is 11 amino acids long. The CDR3 protein is CASSEGYEQYF. The DNA of the CDR3 is TGTGCCAGCAGTGAAGGATACGAGCAGTACTTC.